This TCR beta chain came from a study of beta chain features in type 1 diabetes. Study observations and caveats: For type 1 diabetes patients, VDJ junctions showed fewer insertions and more deletions.

About this clone: The antigen remains undetermined.

As every portion of the isolated RNA was reverse transcribed, the sequencing read expressed TCRB transcripts. The data were produced by immunoSEQ multiplex PCR, yet TCRdb's version contains in-frame clones alone and is incomplete. The sample shows about 370,000 clones, roughly 16% of them seen only once. Germline CDR1 and CDR2: MRHNA and SNTAGT. Trimming removed 7 bases at V and 1 base at J, with 5 bases between. This CDR3 is built from 11 residues. The V gene is TRBV6-4, the J gene TRBJ2-7; TRBD1 is a possible D gene (5 bases). This TCR came from a woman between 18 and 29 years old in good health. The sequencing sample was made of naive CD4+ T cells from blood. CDR3 nucleotide sequence: TGTGCCAGCACAGGGTCCTACGAGCAGTACTTC. Residues: CASTGSYEQYF.